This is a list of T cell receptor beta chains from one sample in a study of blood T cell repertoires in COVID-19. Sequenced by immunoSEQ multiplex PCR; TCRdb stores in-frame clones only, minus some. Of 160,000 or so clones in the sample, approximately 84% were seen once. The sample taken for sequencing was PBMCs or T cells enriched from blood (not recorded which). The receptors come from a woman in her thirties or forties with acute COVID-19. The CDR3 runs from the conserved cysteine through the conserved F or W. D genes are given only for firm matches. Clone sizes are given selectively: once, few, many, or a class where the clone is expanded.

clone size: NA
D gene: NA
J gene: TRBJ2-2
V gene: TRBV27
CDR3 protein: CASTTWGGRYTGELFF
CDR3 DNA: TGTGCCAGCACTACGTGGGGGGGGCGATACACCGGGGAGCTGTTTTTT

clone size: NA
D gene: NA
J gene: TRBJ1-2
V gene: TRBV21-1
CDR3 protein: CASNKGRNEIDRVGYGYTF
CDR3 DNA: TGTGCCAGCAACAAGGGACGAAATGAAATAGACAGGGTTGGGTATGGCTACACCTTC

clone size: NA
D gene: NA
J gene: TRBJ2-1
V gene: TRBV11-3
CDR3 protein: CASSPLRGGGLMQFF
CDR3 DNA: TGTGCCAGCAGCCCCCTACGAGGGGGGGGCTTGATGCAGTTCTTC

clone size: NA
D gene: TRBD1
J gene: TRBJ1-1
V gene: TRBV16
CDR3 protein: CASSLDRGRAEAFF
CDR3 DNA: TGTGCCAGCAGCCTAGACAGGGGCCGAGCTGAAGCTTTCTTT

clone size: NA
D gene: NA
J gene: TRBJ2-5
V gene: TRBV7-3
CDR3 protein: CASSFTSKETQYF
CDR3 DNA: TGTGCCAGCAGCTTCACTAGCAAAGAGACCCAGTACTTC

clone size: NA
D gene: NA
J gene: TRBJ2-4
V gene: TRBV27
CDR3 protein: CASAPQGSKNIQYF
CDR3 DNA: TGTGCCAGCGCCCCGCAGGGATCCAAAAACATTCAGTACTTC

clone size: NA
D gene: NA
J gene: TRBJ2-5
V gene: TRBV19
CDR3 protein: CASKTVPETQYF
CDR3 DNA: TGTGCCAGTAAAACGGTTCCAGAGACCCAGTACTTC

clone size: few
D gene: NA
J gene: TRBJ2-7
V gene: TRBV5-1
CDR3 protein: CASSFGRSLFYEQYF
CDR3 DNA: TGCGCCAGCAGCTTTGGGCGCAGCCTATTCTACGAGCAGTACTTC

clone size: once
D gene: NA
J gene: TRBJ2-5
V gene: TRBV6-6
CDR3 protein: CASRPPTATSWETQYF
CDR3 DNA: TGTGCCAGCAGACCCCCCACAGCTACGTCTTGGGAGACCCAGTACTTC

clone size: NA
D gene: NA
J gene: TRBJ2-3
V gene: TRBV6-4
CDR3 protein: CASSVSGEADTQYF
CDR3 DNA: TGTGCCAGCAGTGTATCTGGGGAGGCAGATACGCAGTATTTT

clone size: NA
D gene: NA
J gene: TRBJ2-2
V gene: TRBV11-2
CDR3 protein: CASSLGAGVLSTGELFF
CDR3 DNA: TGTGCCAGCAGCTTGGGGGCGGGAGTCCTCAGCACCGGGGAGCTGTTTTTT

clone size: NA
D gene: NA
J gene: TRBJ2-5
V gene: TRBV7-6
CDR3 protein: CASSPTVYQETQYF
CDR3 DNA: TGTGCCAGCAGCCCGACAGTATACCAAGAGACCCAGTACTTC

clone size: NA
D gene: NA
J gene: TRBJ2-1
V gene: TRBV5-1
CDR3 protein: CASSPGTQYNEQFF
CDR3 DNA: TGCGCCAGCAGCCCCGGGACTCAGTACAATGAGCAGTTCTTC

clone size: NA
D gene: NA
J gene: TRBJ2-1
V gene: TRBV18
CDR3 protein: CASSPTLVESHNEQFF
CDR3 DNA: TGTGCCAGCTCACCCACCCTCGTGGAGTCCCACAATGAGCAGTTCTTC

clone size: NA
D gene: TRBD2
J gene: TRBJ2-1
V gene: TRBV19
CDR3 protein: CASSIRTSGKSSYNEQFF
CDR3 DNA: TGTGCCAGTAGTATACGGACTAGCGGAAAGAGCTCCTACAATGAGCAGTTCTTC

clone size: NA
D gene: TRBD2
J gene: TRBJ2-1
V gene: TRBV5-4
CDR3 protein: CASTTASSGSADEQFF
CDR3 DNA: TGTGCCAGCACCACCGCGTCTAGCGGGAGCGCTGATGAGCAGTTCTTC

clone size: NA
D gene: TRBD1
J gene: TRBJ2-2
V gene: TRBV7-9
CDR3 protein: CASSLPGTGGTTGELFF
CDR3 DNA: TGTGCCAGCAGCTTACCGGGGACAGGGGGGACTACCGGGGAGCTGTTTTTT

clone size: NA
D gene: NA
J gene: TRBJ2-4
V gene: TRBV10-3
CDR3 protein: CAISESGGTLAKNIQYF
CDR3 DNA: TGTGCCATCAGTGAGTCGGGGGGAACTCTAGCCAAAAACATTCAGTACTTC

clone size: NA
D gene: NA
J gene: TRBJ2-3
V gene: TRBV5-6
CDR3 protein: CASSLPGVDTQYF
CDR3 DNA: TGTGCCAGCAGCTTGCCGGGAGTTGATACGCAGTATTTT

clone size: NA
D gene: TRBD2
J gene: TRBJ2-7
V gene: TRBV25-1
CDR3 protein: CASSEQVGTSGTYEQYF
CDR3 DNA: TGTGCCAGCAGTGAACAAGTAGGGACTAGCGGGACCTACGAGCAGTACTTC

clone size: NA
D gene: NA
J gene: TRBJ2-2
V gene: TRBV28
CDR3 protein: CASSAPGLGTGELFF
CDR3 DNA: TGTGCCAGCAGTGCCCCGGGTTTAGGTACCGGGGAGCTGTTTTTT

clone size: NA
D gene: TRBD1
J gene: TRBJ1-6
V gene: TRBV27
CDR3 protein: CASRARQGSSYNSPLHF
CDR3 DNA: TGTGCCAGCAGGGCCAGACAGGGGAGCTCCTATAATTCACCCCTCCACTTT

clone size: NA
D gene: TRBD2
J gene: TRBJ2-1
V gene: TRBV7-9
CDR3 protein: CASSPHDGRSLNEQFF
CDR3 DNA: TGTGCCAGCAGCCCCCACGACGGGAGGAGCTTAAATGAGCAGTTCTTC

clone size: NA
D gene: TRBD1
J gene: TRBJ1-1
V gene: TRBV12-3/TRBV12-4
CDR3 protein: CASSLYRGLGAFF
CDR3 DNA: TGTGCCAGCAGTTTGTACAGGGGGCTAGGAGCTTTCTTT

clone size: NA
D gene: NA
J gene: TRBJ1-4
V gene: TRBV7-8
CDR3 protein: CASSYGYRGGRNEKLFF
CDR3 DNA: TGTGCCAGCAGCTATGGGTACAGAGGGGGTCGAAATGAAAAACTGTTTTTT

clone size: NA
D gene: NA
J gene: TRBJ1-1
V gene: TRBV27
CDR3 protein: CASSLRGIGLNTEAFF
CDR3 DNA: TGTGCCAGCAGTTTAAGGGGGATAGGCCTTAACACTGAAGCTTTCTTT